These T cell receptor beta chains were read from a single sample in a study of human T cells and chemical hapten exposure. TCRdb used MiXCR to reprocess the RACE reads, holding one entry per CDR3 protein. The table has roughly 97,000 distinct CDR3 sequences, roughly 27% seen once. This specimen was whole blood, taken in connection with sensitization to the hapten diphenylcyclopropenone (DPC). All receptors derive from a man between 35 and 55 years old with alopecia areata. Some clones in this sample may be carry-over from other donors' samples. The CDR3 runs from the conserved cysteine through the conserved F or W. Each record gives: CDR3 DNA, CDR3 protein, V gene, D gene, clone size, J gene. A D gene is named only where the DNA matches it firmly. Size is omitted from some rows. Given values are once, few, many or a class for expanded clones.

DNA: TGTGCCTGGAGTCATTTTAAAACTAGCGGGAGATCGTCAGATACGCAGTATTTT
CDR3: CAWSHFKTSGRSSDTQYF
V: TRBV30
D: TRBD2
size: .
J: TRBJ2-3

DNA: TGTGCCAGCAGTTACCAGGGAGAAACACCCCTCCACTTT
CDR3: CASSYQGETPLHF
V: TRBV6-5
D: .
size: few
J: TRBJ1-6

DNA: TGTGCCAGCAGTTTGGCGCCAACCGGTACCCGGGAGATAACGACTTACGAGCAGTACTTC
CDR3: CASSLAPTGTREITTYEQYF
V: TRBV28
D: .
size: few
J: TRBJ2-7

DNA: TGTGCCAGCAGCCAAGTCCGGAATGAAAAACTGTTTTTT
CDR3: CASSQVRNEKLFF
V: TRBV14
D: .
size: .
J: TRBJ1-4

DNA: TGCAGTGCTAGTGGGGACTCCAGGGGTACGCAGTATTTT
CDR3: CSASGDSRGTQYF
V: TRBV20-1
D: .
size: few
J: TRBJ2-3

DNA: TGCAGTGCATCGGACAGTCGCTCTGGAAACACCATATATTTT
CDR3: CSASDSRSGNTIYF
V: TRBV20-1
D: .
size: .
J: TRBJ1-3

DNA: TGTGCCAGCAGTGCGATGGGGAGCACTGAAGCTTTCTTT
CDR3: CASSAMGSTEAFF
V: TRBV12-3/TRBV12-4
D: .
size: .
J: TRBJ1-1

DNA: TGTGCCAGCAGCTCCGCCAGGTACACTGAAGCTTTCTTT
CDR3: CASSSARYTEAFF
V: TRBV5-6
D: .
size: few
J: TRBJ1-1

DNA: TGTGCCAGCAGCCAAGGACACGGACTAGCGGGAGAGCAGTTCTTC
CDR3: CASSQGHGLAGEQFF
V: TRBV4-2
D: TRBD2
size: few
J: TRBJ2-1

DNA: TGTGCCAGCAGCTTAGAGGGACAGGGGAACAATCAGCCCCAGCATTTT
CDR3: CASSLEGQGNNQPQHF
V: TRBV7-9
D: TRBD1
size: .
J: TRBJ1-5

DNA: TGTGCCAGCAGCTTAGGGGGACAGGGCGGCTTTTGGAATTCACCCCTCCACTTT
CDR3: CASSLGGQGGFWNSPLHF
V: TRBV7-2
D: TRBD1
size: few
J: TRBJ1-6

DNA: TGTGCCACCAGTGATTTCGGTCAATTACAGGGGCAGCGACTGTTTTTT
CDR3: CATSDFGQLQGQRLFF
V: TRBV24-1
D: TRBD1
size: .
J: TRBJ2-2

DNA: TGCGCCAGCAGCTTTAGCGGGAGAGGGCCAGATACGCAGTATTTT
CDR3: CASSFSGRGPDTQYF
V: TRBV5-1
D: TRBD2
size: .
J: TRBJ2-3

DNA: TGTGCCAGCAGCTTGGGCTTAGGGGGAGCCAAAAACATTCAGTACTTC
CDR3: CASSLGLGGAKNIQYF
V: TRBV5-8
D: .
size: .
J: TRBJ2-4

DNA: TGCAGTGCTAGAGATCTCGGAAGGGTGGGAAATGAGCAGTTCTTC
CDR3: CSARDLGRVGNEQFF
V: TRBV20-1
D: .
size: .
J: TRBJ2-1